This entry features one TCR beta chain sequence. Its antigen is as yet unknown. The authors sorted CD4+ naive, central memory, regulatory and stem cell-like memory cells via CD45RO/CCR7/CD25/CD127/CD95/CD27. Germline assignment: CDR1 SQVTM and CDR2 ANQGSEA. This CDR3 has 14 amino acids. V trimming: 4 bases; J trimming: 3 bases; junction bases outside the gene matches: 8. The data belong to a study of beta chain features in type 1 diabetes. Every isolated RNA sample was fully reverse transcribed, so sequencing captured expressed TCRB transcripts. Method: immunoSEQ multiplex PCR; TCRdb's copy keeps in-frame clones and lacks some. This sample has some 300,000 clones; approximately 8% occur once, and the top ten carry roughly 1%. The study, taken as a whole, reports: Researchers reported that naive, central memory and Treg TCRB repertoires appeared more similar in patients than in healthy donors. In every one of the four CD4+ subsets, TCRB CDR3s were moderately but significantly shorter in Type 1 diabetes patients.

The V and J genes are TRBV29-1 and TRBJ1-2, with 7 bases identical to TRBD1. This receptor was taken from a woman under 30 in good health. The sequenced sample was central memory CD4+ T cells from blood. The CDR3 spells CSVVFQGVHYGYTF. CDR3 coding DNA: TGCAGCGTTGTTTTTCAGGGGGTTCACTATGGCTACACCTTC.